These 9 T cell receptor beta chains originate from one sample sequenced in a study of response to subunit inactivated influenza vaccine. TCRdb reprocessed the RT-PCR reads with MiXCR, giving one entry per CDR3 protein. The profile shows roughly 650,000 distinct CDR3 sequences, around 16% of them singletons. This specimen was PBMCs from blood, taken approximately 12 days after vaccination. The receptors derive from a man aged 45-65 years who received an inactivated influenza vaccine.

There are a few counts of this clonotype. This rearrangement joins TRBV6-1 to TRBJ2-7; 13 nucleotides align to TRBD2. Trimming removed 6 bases from V and 5 bases from J; junction bases left unmatched: 4. The CDR3 is made up of 14 amino acids. Germline V CDR1 and CDR2: MNHNS, SASEGT. The CDR3 DNA is TGTGCCAGCAGGAGACTAGCGGGAGGCCACGAGCAGTACTTC. Translated, it gives CASRRLAGGHEQYF.

The CDR3 region is CASSSSDRDKNIQYF. CDR3 DNA: TGCGCCAGCAGCTCCTCCGACAGGGACAAAAACATTCAGTACTTC. The chain links TRBV5-1 to TRBJ2-4, with 7 positions matching TRBD1. The CDR3 consists of 15 residues. The junction had 6 bases not matched to a gene; V was cut back by 3 bases and J by 3 bases. Germline V gene sequence: CDR1 SGHRS, CDR2 YFSETQ.

V and J are TRBV3-1 and TRBJ2-5; 14 bases line up with TRBD2. The CDR3 runs 18 residues. V shed 1 base and J 1 base; nucleotides not matched to a gene: 5. Per the germline V gene, CDR1 is LGHDT and CDR2 is YNNKEL (reference sequence). The CDR3 nucleotides are TGTGCCAGCAGCCAAGGACTAGCGGGGGGGTTCCTCCAAGAGACCCAGTACTTC. Its translation is CASSQGLAGGFLQETQYF.

This clonotype came up a few times. J is TRBJ2-7 and V is TRBV25-1; D is perhaps TRBD1 (6 bases). Germline CDR1 and CDR2: MGHDK and SYGVNS. V lost 5 bases and J lost 5, with 19 bases in between. This CDR3 spans 15 amino acids. The CDR3 loop reads CASSPPRGRGHEQYF. In DNA form, the CDR3 reads TGTGCCAGCAGTCCCCCCCGTGGCAGGGGTCACGAGCAGTACTTC.

This clonotype was counted a few times. The V call is TRBV6-2 or TRBV6-3, the J call TRBJ2-1; D gene unclear. The CDR3 is made up of 15 amino acids. CDR1 is MNHEY, CDR2 SVGEGT, per germline. Deletions cut 6 bases from V and 0 bases from J, with 12 bases between. For the CDR3, the DNA is TGTGCCAGCAGGTCGCAGCGAAGCTCCTACAATGAGCAGTTCTTC. The encoded protein is CASRSQRSSYNEQFF.

This clonotype was seen more than once but under ten times. The V and J genes are TRBV5-1 and TRBJ2-1; D possibly corresponds to TRBD1 (5 bases). This CDR3 region has 13 residues. CDR1 and CDR2 (germline): SGHRS, YFSETQ. Between the trimmed V and J ends, which lost 4 bases and 9 bases, there was a span of 14 bases. The DNA for the CDR3 is TGCGCCAGCAGCCCCCCACCCACAGGTGAGCAGTTCTTC. It yields the protein CASSPPPTGEQFF.

This chain uses TRBV29-1 with TRBJ2-5, with TRBD1 as a possible D gene (6 bases). Germline CDR1 reads SQVTM; CDR2 reads ANQGSEA. The V gene lost 6 bases and the J gene lost 5 bases, with 13 bases spanning the gap. This CDR3 comprises 12 residues. In nucleotides, the CDR3 is TGCAGCGTCAACAGGGATGACGAGACCCAGTACTTC. It codes for CSVNRDDETQYF.

This clonotype has a handful of counts. This chain connects TRBV9 to TRBJ2-5, with TRBD1 matching 8 bases. The CDR3 extends over 16 amino acids. Germline loops: CDR1 SGDLS, CDR2 YYNGEE. Unmatched junction bases numbered 14, after V lost 4 bases and J lost 6 bases. The CDR3: CASSLNPSGGAQTQYF. The CDR3 DNA reads as TGTGCCAGCAGCCTCAACCCCTCAGGGGGCGCCCAGACCCAGTACTTC.

This clonotype was found a few times. The chain is built from TRBV7-6 and TRBJ2-7, with 7 bases identical to TRBD1. V was clipped by 1 base and J by 4 bases; unmatched bases: 13. Germline CDR1 and CDR2: SGHVS and FNYEAQ. The length of the CDR3 is 17 residues. CDR3 sequence (DNA): TGTGCCAGCAGCTTAGAGGGGGCTAGCTTTTTAGGATACGAGCAGTACTTC. It specifies CASSLEGASFLGYEQYF.